The TCR beta chain under discussion was sequenced for a study of CD8+ T cells in alopecia areata. Across the whole study: Affected scalp percentage determined the severity score of treated patients. Broader study findings: Throughout tofacitinib, many expanded lesional clones continued to persist in scalp and blood. Tofacitinib significantly reduced both scalp clonality and expanded CD8+ clones among the top 100.

Treatment noted: oral pan-JAK inhibitor, 5-10 mg twice daily. This clone appeared a few times. The antigen remains unidentified. The germline CDR1 and CDR2 sequences are ENHRY and SYGVKD. CDR3 length: 15 residues. Trimming took 2 bases from V and 2 from J, leaving 10 bases between them. Extraction and reverse transcription of RNA yielded cDNA as the sequencing template. The method was immunoSEQ multiplex PCR; TCRdb's version includes in-frame clones alone and lacks a portion of them. Of 150,000 to 200,000 clones listed, 60% are singletons. This TCR was sampled from a human donor with alopecia areata. The V and J genes are TRBV10-3 and TRBJ1-5, with a tentative D call TRBD1 (5 bases). Sample: CD4+ T cells sorted from blood, taken at week 24, from a patient treated with tofacitinib. The CDR3 here is CAISESREGNQPQHF. As DNA, the CDR3 is TGTGCCATCAGTGAGAGCAGGGAGGGCAATCAGCCCCAGCATTTT.